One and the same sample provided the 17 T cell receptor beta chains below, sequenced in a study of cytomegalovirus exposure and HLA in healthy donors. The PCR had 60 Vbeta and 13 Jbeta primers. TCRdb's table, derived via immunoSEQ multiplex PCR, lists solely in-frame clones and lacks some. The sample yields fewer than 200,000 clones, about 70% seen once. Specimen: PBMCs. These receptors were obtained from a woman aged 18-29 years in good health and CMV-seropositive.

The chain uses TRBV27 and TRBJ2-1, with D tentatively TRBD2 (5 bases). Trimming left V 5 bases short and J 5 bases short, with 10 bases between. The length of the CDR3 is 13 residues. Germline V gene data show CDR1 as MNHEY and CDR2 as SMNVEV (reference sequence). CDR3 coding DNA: TGTGCCAGCAGTCCCCTCGGGGACAATGAGCAGTTCTTC. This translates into CASSPLGDNEQFF.

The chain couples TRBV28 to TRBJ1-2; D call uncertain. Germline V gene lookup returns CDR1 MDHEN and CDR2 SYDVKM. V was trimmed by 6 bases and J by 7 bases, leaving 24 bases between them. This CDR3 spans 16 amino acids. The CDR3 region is CASRMPGRTEAGGYTF. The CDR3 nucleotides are TGTGCCAGCAGAATGCCCGGACGCACGGAGGCGGGTGGCTACACCTTC.

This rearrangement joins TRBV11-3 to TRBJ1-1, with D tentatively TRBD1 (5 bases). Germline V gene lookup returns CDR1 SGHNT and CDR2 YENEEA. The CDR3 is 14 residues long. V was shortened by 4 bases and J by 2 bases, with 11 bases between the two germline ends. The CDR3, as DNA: TGTGCCAGCAGCTCGGGGGGGTCCAACACTGAAGCTTTCTTT. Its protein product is CASSSGGSNTEAFF.

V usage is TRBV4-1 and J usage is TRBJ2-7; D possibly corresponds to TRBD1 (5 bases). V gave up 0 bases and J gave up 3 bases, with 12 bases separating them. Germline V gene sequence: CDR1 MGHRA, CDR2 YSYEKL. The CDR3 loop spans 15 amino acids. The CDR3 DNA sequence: TGCGCCAGCAGCCAAGAATTTCAGGGCCGCTACGAGCAGTACTTC. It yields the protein CASSQEFQGRYEQYF.

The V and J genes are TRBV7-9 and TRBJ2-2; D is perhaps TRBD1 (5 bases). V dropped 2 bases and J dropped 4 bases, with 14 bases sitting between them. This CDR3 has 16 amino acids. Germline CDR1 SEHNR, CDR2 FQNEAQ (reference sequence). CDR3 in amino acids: CASSLFGQTLTGELFF. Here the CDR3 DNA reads TGTGCCAGCAGCTTATTCGGACAAACACTCACCGGGGAGCTGTTTTTT.

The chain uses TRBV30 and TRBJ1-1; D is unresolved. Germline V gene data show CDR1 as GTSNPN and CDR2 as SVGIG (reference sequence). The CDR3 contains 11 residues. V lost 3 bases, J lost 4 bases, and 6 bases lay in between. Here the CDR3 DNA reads TGTGCCTGGAGAGAGGGCACTGAAGCTTTCTTT. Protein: CAWREGTEAFF.

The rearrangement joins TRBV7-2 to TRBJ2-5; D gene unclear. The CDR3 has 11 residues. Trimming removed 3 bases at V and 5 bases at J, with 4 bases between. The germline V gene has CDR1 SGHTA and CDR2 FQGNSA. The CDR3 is CASSFGETQYF. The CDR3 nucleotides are TGTGCCAGCAGCTTCGGTGAGACCCAGTACTTC.

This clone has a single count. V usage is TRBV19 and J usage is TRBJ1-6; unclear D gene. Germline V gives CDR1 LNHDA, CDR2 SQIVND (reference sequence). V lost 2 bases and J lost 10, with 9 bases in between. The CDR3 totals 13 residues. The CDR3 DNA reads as TGTGCCAGTAGTATACAACTCTTCTCACCCCTCCACTTT. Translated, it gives CASSIQLFSPLHF.

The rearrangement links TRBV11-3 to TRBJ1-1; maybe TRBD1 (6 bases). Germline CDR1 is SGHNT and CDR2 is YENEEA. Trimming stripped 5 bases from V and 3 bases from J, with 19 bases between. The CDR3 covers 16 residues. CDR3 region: CASSNPWDIFYTEAFF. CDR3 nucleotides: TGTGCCAGCAGCAACCCTTGGGACATATTCTACACTGAAGCTTTCTTT.

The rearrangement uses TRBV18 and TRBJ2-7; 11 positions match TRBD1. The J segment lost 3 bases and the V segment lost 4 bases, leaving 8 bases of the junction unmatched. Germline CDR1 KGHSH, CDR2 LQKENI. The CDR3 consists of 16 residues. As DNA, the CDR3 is TGTGCCAGCTCACGGTTGGGACAGGGGGGTTACTACGAGCAGTACTTC. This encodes CASSRLGQGGYYEQYF.

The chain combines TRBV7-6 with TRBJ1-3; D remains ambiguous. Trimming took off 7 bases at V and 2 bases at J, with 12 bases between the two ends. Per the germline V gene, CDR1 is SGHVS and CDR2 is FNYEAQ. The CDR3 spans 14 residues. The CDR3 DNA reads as TGTGCCAGCACCCCTCTAAGAACTGGAAACACCATATATTTT. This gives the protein CASTPLRTGNTIYF.

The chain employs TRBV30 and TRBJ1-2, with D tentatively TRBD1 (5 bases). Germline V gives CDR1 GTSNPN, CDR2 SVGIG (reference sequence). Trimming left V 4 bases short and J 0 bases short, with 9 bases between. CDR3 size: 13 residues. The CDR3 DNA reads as TGTGCCTGGACGAAGGGGACTAACTATGGCTACACCTTC. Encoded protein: CAWTKGTNYGYTF.

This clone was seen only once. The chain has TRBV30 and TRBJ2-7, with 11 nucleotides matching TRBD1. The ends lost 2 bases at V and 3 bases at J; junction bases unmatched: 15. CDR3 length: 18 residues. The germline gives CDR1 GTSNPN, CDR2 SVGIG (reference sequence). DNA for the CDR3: TGTGCCTGGAGTTCACCTACATTCCGGGACAGGGGGGTCTACGAGCAGTACTTC. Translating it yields CAWSSPTFRDRGVYEQYF. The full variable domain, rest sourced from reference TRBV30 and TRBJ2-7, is SQTIHQWPATLVQPVGSPLSLECTVEGTSNPNLYWYRQAAGRGLQLLFYSVGIGQISSEVPQNLSASRPQDRQFILSSKKLLLSDSGFYLCAWSSPTFRDRGVYEQYFGPGTRLTVT.

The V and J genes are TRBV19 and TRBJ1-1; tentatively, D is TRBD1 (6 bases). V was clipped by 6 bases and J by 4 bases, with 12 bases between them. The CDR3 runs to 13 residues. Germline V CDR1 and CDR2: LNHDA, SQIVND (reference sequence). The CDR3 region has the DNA TGTGCCAGTAGACAGGGAGTTGTCACTGAAGCTTTCTTT. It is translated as CASRQGVVTEAFF.

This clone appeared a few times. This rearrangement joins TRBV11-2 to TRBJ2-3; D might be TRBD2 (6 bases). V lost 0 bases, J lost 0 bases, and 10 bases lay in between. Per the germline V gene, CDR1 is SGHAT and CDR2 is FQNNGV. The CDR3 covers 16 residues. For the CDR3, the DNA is TGTGCCAGCAGCTTAGAGGGGGGAGGAAGCACAGATACGCAGTATTTT. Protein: CASSLEGGGSTDTQYF.

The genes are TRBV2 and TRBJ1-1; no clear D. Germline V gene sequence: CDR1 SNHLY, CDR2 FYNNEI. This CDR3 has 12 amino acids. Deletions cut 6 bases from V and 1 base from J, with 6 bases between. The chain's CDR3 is CASSHTNTEAFF. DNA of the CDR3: TGTGCCAGCAGCCACACGAACACTGAAGCTTTCTTT.

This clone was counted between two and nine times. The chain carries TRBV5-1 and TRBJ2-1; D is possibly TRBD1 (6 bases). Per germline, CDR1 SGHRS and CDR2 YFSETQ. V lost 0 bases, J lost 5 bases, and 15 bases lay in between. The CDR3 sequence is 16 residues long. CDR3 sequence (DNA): TGCGCCAGCAGCTTGGGACCCCCTAGGGGGAACAATGAGCAGTTCTTC. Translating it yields CASSLGPPRGNNEQFF.